This passage covers 24 T cell receptor beta chains from one sample sequenced in a study of early T cells in non-severe SARS-CoV-2 infection. TCRdb recomputed calls from the 5' RACE reads with MiXCR, one row per CDR3 protein. Among tens of thousands of distinct CDR3 sequences, about 5.2% were seen once, and the ten largest hold 9.5% to 12%. The sample taken for sequencing was whole blood. The receptors originated from an adult who was a healthcare worker with PCR-confirmed SARS-CoV-2 infection or an uninfected control (not recorded which).

This clonotype was counted only a few times. The junction departs from the called germline gene at one end, perhaps through a read error. The chain has TRBV6-2 or TRBV6-3 and TRBJ1-1; D perhaps matches TRBD1 (6 bases). This CDR3 contains 14 residues. The germline gives CDR1 MNHEY, CDR2 SVGEGT. CDR3 nucleotides: TGTCCCAGCAGTTATGGGACAAGAAACACTGAAGCTTTCTTT. It encodes CPSSYGTRNTEAFF.

The chain has TRBV11-3 and TRBJ1-2; 8 bases are a match to TRBD1. Germline values: CDR1 SGHNT, CDR2 YENEEA. The CDR3 extends over 14 amino acids. The V segment lost 5 bases and the J segment 4 bases; nucleotides outside the gene matches: 6. DNA for the CDR3: TGTGCCAGCAGCCCCGGACAGGGAGTCTATGGCTACACCTTC. Protein: CASSPGQGVYGYTF.

This clonotype was counted many times. The CDR3 reads CASSPVIGNTIYF. The CDR3 coding sequence is TGTGCCAGCTCACCAGTTATTGGAAACACCATATATTTT. The rearrangement uses TRBV18 and TRBJ1-3; no firm D call. V was trimmed by 2 bases and J by 3 bases, leaving 5 bases between them. CDR3 length equals 13 residues. Germline CDR1 is KGHSH and CDR2 is LQKENI.

There are many counts of this clonotype. The V and J genes are TRBV20-1 and TRBJ2-3; TRBD2 might be the D (5 bases). CDR1 is DFQATT, CDR2 SNEGSKA, per germline (reference sequence). V lost 0 bases to trimming and J lost 4 bases, with 11 bases between them. The CDR3 length is 14 residues. As DNA, the CDR3 is TGCAGTGCTAGAGATTACGCTAGCCCAGATACGCAGTATTTT. Its translation: CSARDYASPDTQYF.

This clonotype was detected many times. This CDR3 is CASTRTSGSYNEQFF. The CDR3 DNA reads TGTGCCAGCACCAGGACTAGCGGGAGCTACAATGAGCAGTTCTTC. This chain uses TRBV6-5 with TRBJ2-1; 13 bases are a match to TRBD2. CDR3 length: 15 amino acids. CDR1 is MNHEY, CDR2 SVGAGI, per germline. With 7 bases clipped from V and 3 bases from J, the junction kept 3 bases outside the gene matches.

A word on this clonotype: Just one base apart from a much larger clone, this may be a read error. CDR3 protein: CASSIGLPNTEASF. The CDR3 DNA follows: TGTGCCAGTAGTATAGGCCTGCCGAACACTGAAGCTTCCTTT. The chain joins TRBV19 to TRBJ1-1; D remains unclear. Germline V gives CDR1 LNHDA, CDR2 SQIVND (reference sequence). CDR3 length: 14 amino acids.

V gene TRBV29-1 combines with J gene TRBJ1-1; a possible D gene is TRBD1 (6 bases). Per germline, CDR1 SQVTM and CDR2 ANQGSEA. There are 13 residues in the CDR3. Trimming left V 4 bases short and J 2 bases short, with 11 bases between. CDR3 coding DNA: TGCAGCGTTGTAGGACAGATCAACACTGAAGCTTTCTTT. It encodes CSVVGQINTEAFF.

This clonotype was found many times. This chain links TRBV11-2 with TRBJ1-1; possibly TRBD1 for D (5 bases). V was shortened by 0 bases and J by 3 bases, with 8 bases between the two germline ends. This CDR3 is 14 amino acids long. Germline CDR1 SGHAT, CDR2 FQNNGV. The CDR3 DNA reads TGTGCCAGCAGCTTAGACGGACAATACACTGAAGCTTTCTTT. It is translated as CASSLDGQYTEAFF.

Note on this clonotype: A much larger clone differs by one base, so this may be a read error. The V and J genes are TRBV19 and TRBJ2-1; D unresolved. CDR1 is LNHDA and CDR2 is SQIVND in the germline V gene (reference sequence). The CDR3 has 12 amino acids. This CDR3 is CASSPAVNGQFF. CDR3 coding DNA: TGTGCCAGTAGTCCCGCGGTCAATGGGCAGTTCTTC.

This clonotype was detected many times. The chain uses TRBV10-3 and TRBJ2-6; no clear D gene. V was clipped by 3 bases and J by 0 bases, with 3 bases between them. CDR1 and CDR2 (germline): ENHRY, SYGVKD. The CDR3 has 14 residues. CDR3 DNA: TGTGCCATCAGTGACGGCTCTGGGGCCAACGTCCTGACTTTC. Its translation: CAISDGSGANVLTF.

This clonotype was detected many times. The chain links TRBV30 to TRBJ1-3; no reliable D call. Deletions cut 1 base from V and 2 bases from J, with 9 bases between. The length of the CDR3 is 14 residues. CDR1 and CDR2 from the germline V gene are GTSNPN and SVGIG (reference sequence). Here the CDR3 DNA reads TGTGCCTGGAGTGAGCTGGGAGCTGGAAACACCATATATTTT. This translates into CAWSELGAGNTIYF.

This clonotype has at least ten counts. The J gene is TRBJ2-2, the V gene TRBV5-4, with D maybe TRBD2 (6 bases). The germline CDR1 and CDR2 sequences are SGHNT and YYREEE (reference sequence). CDR3 size: 16 residues. The ends were cut back, 3 bases at V and 0 bases at J, with 12 bases in the middle. As DNA, the CDR3 is TGTGCCAGCAGCTCAAGACTAGTTGCGAACACCGGGGAGCTGTTTTTT. Translating gives CASSSRLVANTGELFF.

In its sample, this clonotype was seen many times. The chain carries TRBV5-1 and TRBJ2-1; TRBD2 agrees at 8 bases. Germline CDR1 is SGHRS and CDR2 is YFSETQ. Germline trimming cut 0 bases from V and 8 bases from J; bases unmatched to any gene: 4. This CDR3 has 14 residues. The CDR3 DNA reads TGCGCCAGCAGCTTGGCCGGGACTAGTTATGAGCAGTTCTTC. It is translated as CASSLAGTSYEQFF.

The sample holds many counts of this clonotype. The chain carries TRBV7-8 and TRBJ2-7; a weak D match, TRBD1 (6 bases). The V and J ends lost 3 bases and 4 bases respectively, with 13 bases between them. The CDR3 consists of 14 residues. Germline-derived CDR1 and CDR2 are SGHVS and FQNEAQ. CDR3 DNA: TGTGCCAGCAGCTTGGGGGCACAGCCGTACGAGCAGTACTTC. Translation: CASSLGAQPYEQYF. The full variable domain, with the rest looked up from reference TRBV7-8 and TRBJ2-7, is GAGVSQSPRYKVAKRGQDVALRCDPISGHVSLFWYQQALGQGPEFLTYFQNEAQLDKSGLPSDRFFAERPEGSVSTLKIQRTQQEDSAVYLCASSLGAQPYEQYFGPGTRLTVT.

This clonotype occurred many times. The chain uses TRBV2 and TRBJ1-5; a possible D gene is TRBD1 (5 bases). Germline V CDR1 and CDR2: SNHLY, FYNNEI. The V and J ends lost 8 bases and 8 bases respectively, with 16 bases between them. This CDR3 has 13 amino acids. CDR3 region: CASAQALGKPQHF. CDR3 DNA sequence: TGTGCCAGCGCACAGGCCCTGGGGAAGCCCCAGCATTTT.

This clonotype was seen only a few times. The rearrangement joins TRBV19 to TRBJ2-3; 11 bases map to TRBD2. This CDR3 comprises 16 residues. The V gene's germline CDR1 is LNHDA and CDR2 SQIVND (reference sequence). Unmatched junction bases numbered 8, after V lost 7 bases and J lost 2 bases. The CDR3 protein is CASNPGTSGFTDTQYF. CDR3 bases: TGTGCCAGTAACCCCGGGACTAGCGGCTTCACAGATACGCAGTATTTT.

The chain combines TRBV7-8 with TRBJ1-1, with a tentative D call TRBD1 (5 bases). This CDR3 comprises 18 residues. From germline, CDR1 is SGHVS and CDR2 FQNEAQ. Trimming took off 5 bases at V and 0 bases at J, with 22 bases between the two ends. The CDR3 here is CASSPNRFATAMNTEAFF. The CDR3 bases are TGTGCCAGCAGCCCGAACCGATTTGCGACAGCCATGAACACTGAAGCTTTCTTT.

This clonotype turned up a few times. V gene TRBV5-4 combines with J gene TRBJ1-5, with 9 bases identical to TRBD1. This CDR3 region has 13 residues. Germline V gene lookup returns CDR1 SGHNT and CDR2 YYREEE (reference sequence). Unmatched junction bases numbered 1, after V lost 3 bases and J lost 6 bases. The CDR3 reads CASSSDRGQPQHF. CDR3 nucleotide sequence: TGTGCCAGCAGCTCGGACAGGGGTCAGCCCCAGCATTTT.

This clonotype showed up many times. The chain carries TRBV19 and TRBJ2-4, with a weak D call TRBD1 (5 bases). CDR3 length: 16 residues. Trimming left V 1 base short and J 0 bases short, with 10 bases between. Germline V lookup: CDR1 LNHDA, CDR2 SQIVND (reference sequence). Here the CDR3 reads CASSIGRTIAKNIQYF. As DNA, the CDR3 is TGTGCCAGTAGTATAGGACGGACAATAGCCAAAAACATTCAGTACTTC.

CDR3 DNA: TGTGCCAGCAGCCGAGACTACGAGCAGTACTTC. Translating it yields CASSRDYEQYF. V usage is TRBV7-9 and J usage is TRBJ2-7; D call uncertain. V lost 5 bases, J lost 3 bases, and 5 bases lay in between. CDR1 SEHNR and CDR2 FQNEAQ come from the germline V gene (reference sequence). The CDR3 length is 11 residues.

This clonotype was seen ten or more times. J is TRBJ1-3 and V is TRBV7-8; TRBD1 is a possible D gene (5 bases). Trimming took 1 base from V and 4 from J, leaving 5 bases between them. This CDR3 is built from 13 residues. Germline V gene lookup returns CDR1 SGHVS and CDR2 FQNEAQ. CDR3 sequence reads: CASSLDRGNTIYF. The CDR3 bases are TGTGCCAGCAGCTTAGACAGGGGAAACACCATATATTTT. The whole variable domain, filled in from reference TRBV7-8 and TRBJ1-3, reads GAGVSQSPRYKVAKRGQDVALRCDPISGHVSLFWYQQALGQGPEFLTYFQNEAQLDKSGLPSDRFFAERPEGSVSTLKIQRTQQEDSAVYLCASSLDRGNTIYFGEGSWLTVV.

This clonotype appeared many times. The chain combines TRBV20-1 with TRBJ2-3, with 9 bases that match TRBD1. The CDR3 sequence is 14 residues long. With V trimmed by 3 bases and J by 1 base, 2 bases remained unmatched. Germline V gene data show CDR1 as DFQATT and CDR2 as SNEGSKA (reference sequence). CDR3 nucleotide sequence: TGCAGTGCTAGGGACAGGGGACGCACAGATACGCAGTATTTT. As protein: CSARDRGRTDTQYF.

This clonotype is medium-sized by share. The chain recombines TRBV29-1 with TRBJ2-3; no reliable D call. This CDR3 contains 16 residues. In germline, CDR1 is SQVTM, CDR2 ANQGSEA. The V end lost 6 bases, the J end lost 3 bases, and 22 bases lay between the germline ends. The CDR3 DNA reads TGCAGCGTCAATTCAGCGTTCCGAGCAACAACAGATACGCAGTATTTT. Amino acid sequence: CSVNSAFRATTDTQYF.

This clonotype was seen repeatedly, ten times or more. The CDR3 DNA reads TGTGCCAGCGGCTTGGGAGGGGCCAAAAACATTCAGTACTTC. Translating it yields CASGLGGAKNIQYF. The J gene is TRBJ2-4, the V gene TRBV27; 7 bases match TRBD2. This CDR3 comprises 14 residues. Losses at the gene ends were 8 bases for V and 1 base for J; bases not matched to a gene: 5. Germline assignment: CDR1 MNHEY and CDR2 SMNVEV (reference sequence).